This is a list of T cell receptor beta chains from one sample in a study of early stage breast cancer tumors. The repertoire was sequenced with immunoSEQ multiplex PCR; TCRdb's copy has only in-frame clones and lacks some. This sample has 60,000 to 80,000 clones, with roughly 84% found just once. Sequencing was done on a sample of blood. These receptors were obtained from a person aged 55-75 years with breast cancer. Both conserved end residues are part of each CDR3. A D gene is named only where the DNA matches it firmly. Size values are once, few and many counts, or a class for expanded clones, and some rows have none.

v_call	clone_size	j_call	d_call	cdr3_nt	cdr3_aa
TRBV27	NA	TRBJ2-3	NA	TGTGCCAGCAGTTTACAGGGCTTAAACACAGATACGCAGTATTTT	CASSLQGLNTDTQYF
TRBV30	NA	TRBJ1-6	NA	TGTGCCTGGAGTGTAAATAATTCACCCCTCCACTTT	CAWSVNNSPLHF
TRBV4-1	NA	TRBJ2-7	NA	TGCGCCAGCAGCCAAGAAAGATCTGACTGGGTTGACGAGCAGTACTTC	CASSQERSDWVDEQYF
TRBV5-1	NA	TRBJ1-1	NA	TGCGCCAGCAGCTTCTTAGTGAACACTGAAGCTTTCTTT	CASSFLVNTEAFF
TRBV5-4	NA	TRBJ2-1	TRBD1	TGTGCCAGCAGTTCGACAGGGGGGAATGAGCAGTTCTTC	CASSSTGGNEQFF
TRBV9	NA	TRBJ2-7	NA	TGTGCCAGCAGTCGTCAGGGGGGGTACGAGCAGTACTTC	CASSRQGGYEQYF
TRBV7-2	once	TRBJ1-1	TRBD1	TGTGCCAGCAGCTTGCGACAGGGGTGGACTGAAGCTTTCTTT	CASSLRQGWTEAFF
TRBV29-1	NA	TRBJ2-2	NA	TGCAGCGTTCGCCGCGTCCAGGCGAACACCGGGGAGCTGTTTTTT	CSVRRVQANTGELFF
TRBV28	few	TRBJ2-1	NA	TGTGCCAGCAGTTTTAACGTCACCGACGGGGACAATGAGCAGTTCTTC	CASSFNVTDGDNEQFF
TRBV2	NA	TRBJ1-5	NA	TGTGCCAGCAGTGGACCTAACAATCAGCCCCAGCATTTT	CASSGPNNQPQHF
TRBV28	few	TRBJ1-1	NA	TGTGCCAGCAGTTCTCGACTGGGGGAATTAGAAGCTTTCTTT	CASSSRLGELEAFF
TRBV28	NA	TRBJ1-5	NA	TGTGCCAGCAGTTTGGCGGGGTATAGCAATCAGCCCCAGCATTTT	CASSLAGYSNQPQHF
TRBV30	few	TRBJ2-1	TRBD1	TGTGCCTGGAGCCGGGACAGGGGCTCCTACAATGAGCAGTTCTTC	CAWSRDRGSYNEQFF
TRBV6-1	few	TRBJ1-5	NA	TGTGCCAGCACCCGAGTGCTGGGGGATAGTCAGCCCCAGCATTTT	CASTRVLGDSQPQHF
TRBV5-1	few	TRBJ2-7	TRBD1	TGCGCCAGCAGCTTCGGACAGGGGGGCCCAGACGAGCAGTACTTC	CASSFGQGGPDEQYF
TRBV21-1	NA	TRBJ2-7	NA	TGTGCCAGCCGAATAAGGACTAGCGGGAACCGCGAGCAGTACTTC	CASRIRTSGNREQYF
TRBV5-1	few	TRBJ2-7	NA	TGCGCCAGCAGTCCCCCTAGCTACGAGCAGTACTTC	CASSPPSYEQYF
TRBV19	NA	TRBJ2-7	TRBD2	TGTGCCAGTAGTATCGGAGCGGGACTTCTTTACGAGCAGTACTTC	CASSIGAGLLYEQYF
TRBV28	NA	TRBJ2-7	TRBD2	TGTGCCAGCACTCCGTCGTTAGCGGGGGCCTACGAGCAGTACTTC	CASTPSLAGAYEQYF
TRBV7-3	NA	TRBJ2-3	TRBD1	TGTGCCAGCAGCTTCATTCACAGGGGAGATACGCAGTATTTT	CASSFIHRGDTQYF
TRBV11-2	NA	TRBJ2-2	NA	TGTGCCACCTTAGACTATCCCACCGGGGAGCTGTTTTTT	CATLDYPTGELFF
TRBV5-1	few	TRBJ2-2	NA	TGCGCCAGCACGTCTCCGAACACCGGGGAGCTGTTTTTT	CASTSPNTGELFF